The 17 T cell receptor beta chains below come from one sample, sequenced in a study of blood T cell repertoires in COVID-19. Clones were sequenced by immunoSEQ multiplex PCR, and TCRdb holds only the in-frame ones, with some missing. The table shows some 62,000 clones, with approximately 80% occurring only once. Sequenced input: peripheral blood. The receptors shown here come from a man in his sixties with COVID-19, enrolled during active disease.

The chain joins TRBV5-5 to TRBJ2-7; the D is unclear. The CDR3 spans 13 residues. Per the germline V gene, CDR1 is SGHKS and CDR2 is YYEKEE (reference sequence). The ends were cut back, 1 base at V and 2 bases at J, with 7 bases in the middle. The CDR3 region has the DNA TGTGCCAGCAGCTTGCCGTTAGCCTACGAGCAGTACTTC. Translated: CASSLPLAYEQYF. Full variable domain (rest looked up from reference TRBV5-5 and TRBJ2-7): DAGVTQSPTHLIKTRGQQVTLRCSPISGHKSVSWYQQVLGQGPQFIFQYYEKEERGRGNFPDRFSARQFPNYSSELNVNALLLGDSALYLCASSLPLAYEQYFGPGTRLTVT.

The V gene is TRBV5-3, the J gene TRBJ2-6, with D possibly being TRBD1 (5 bases). TRBV5-3 is labeled an ORF, and its function is uncertain. Trimming took 1 base from V and 3 from J, leaving 8 bases between them. This CDR3 has 15 amino acids. The CDR3 nucleotides read TGTGCCAGAAGCTTGAGGGGCCGTGGGGCCAACGTCCTGACTTTC. This translates into CARSLRGRGANVLTF.

The V and J genes are TRBV7-7 and TRBJ2-3, with D tentatively TRBD2 (6 bases). Trimming cost V 1 base and J 8 bases, with 16 bases left between them. CDR3 size: 15 residues. Germline V lookup: CDR1 SSHAT, CDR2 FNYEAQ (reference sequence). The CDR3 sequence: CASSLDSGGLGTQYF. In DNA, the CDR3 is TGTGCCAGCAGCTTAGATAGCGGTGGCCTGGGTACGCAGTATTTT. Using reference TRBV7-7 and TRBJ2-3 for the parts outside the CDR3, the full variable domain is GAGVSQSPRYKVTKRGQDVTLRCDPISSHATLYWYQQALGQGPEFLTYFNYEAQPDKSGLPSDRFSAERPEGSISTLTIQRTEQRDSAMYRCASSLDSGGLGTQYFGPGTRLTVL.

The chain links TRBV28 to TRBJ1-5; no clear D. CDR1 MDHEN and CDR2 SYDVKM come from the germline V gene. The V and J ends lost 3 bases and 9 bases respectively, with 21 bases between them. This CDR3 has 16 amino acids. The CDR3 DNA reads as TGTGCCAGCAGTTTCAGGCCTCGATTTTACATGATGCCCCAGCATTTT. Its protein product is CASSFRPRFYMMPQHF.

The J gene is TRBJ1-1, the V gene TRBV19; weak D call: TRBD1 (6 bases). The CDR3 contains 13 residues. The V gene's germline CDR1 is LNHDA and CDR2 SQIVND (reference sequence). Trimming left V 7 bases short and J 5 bases short, with 14 bases between. CDR3 DNA sequence: TGTGCCAGTACAAACCAGGGGTTAACTGAAGCTTTCTTT. Translated: CASTNQGLTEAFF.

The J gene is TRBJ2-2, the V gene TRBV7-7; the D is unclear. The V end lost 2 bases, the J end lost 2 bases, and 3 bases lay between the germline ends. The CDR3 has 13 amino acids. Germline assignment: CDR1 SSHAT and CDR2 FNYEAQ (reference sequence). CDR3 in amino acids: CASSLSNTGELFF. CDR3 in DNA: TGTGCCAGCAGCTTATCTAACACCGGGGAGCTGTTTTTT. The full variable domain, with the rest looked up from reference TRBV7-7 and TRBJ2-2, is GAGVSQSPRYKVTKRGQDVTLRCDPISSHATLYWYQQALGQGPEFLTYFNYEAQPDKSGLPSDRFSAERPEGSISTLTIQRTEQRDSAMYRCASSLSNTGELFFGEGSRLTVL.

The rearrangement uses TRBV20-1 and TRBJ2-1; 8 bases agree with TRBD2. With 2 bases clipped from V and 16 bases from J, the junction kept 7 bases outside the gene matches. The V gene's germline CDR1 is DFQATT and CDR2 SNEGSKA (reference sequence). The CDR3 has 11 amino acids. The CDR3 nucleotides are TGCAGTGCTAGAAGAGCGGGAGATGAATTCTTC. Translating gives CSARRAGDEFF.

V and J are TRBV19 and TRBJ1-5; no reliable D call. Trimming pared 9 bases from V and 5 bases from J, leaving 14 bases between. The CDR3 is made up of 13 amino acids. Germline V gene sequence: CDR1 LNHDA, CDR2 SQIVND (reference sequence). Here the CDR3 DNA reads TGTGCCAGCAGACCTCAGGTGGATCAGCCCCAGCATTTT. It encodes CASRPQVDQPQHF.

This clone was detected only a few times. The genes are TRBV15 and TRBJ2-3, with 7 bases matching TRBD2. Germline CDR1 and CDR2: LNHNV and YYDKDF (reference sequence). The V segment lost 0 bases and the J segment 6 bases; nucleotides outside the gene matches: 9. The CDR3 contains 16 residues. CDR3 in amino acids: CATSRDLAARGDTQYF. The CDR3 DNA is TGTGCCACCAGCAGAGATCTAGCGGCCCGAGGGGATACGCAGTATTTT. Variable domain in full (rest from reference TRBV15 and TRBJ2-3): DAMVIQNPRYQVTQFGKPVTLSCSQTLNHNVMYWYQQKSSQAPKLLFHYYDKDFNNEADTPDNFQSRRPNTSFCFLDIRSPGLGDTAMYLCATSRDLAARGDTQYFGPGTRLTVL.

The V call is TRBV3-1 (or the pseudogene TRBV3-2), the J call TRBJ2-7, with 7 bases lining up with TRBD2. V was clipped by 3 bases and J by 3 bases; unmatched bases: 17. The germline gives CDR1 LGHDT, CDR2 YNNKEL (reference sequence). The CDR3 contains 18 residues. CDR3 amino acids: CASSHLGASGTYVYEQYF. As DNA, the CDR3 is TGTGCCAGCAGCCACCTCGGGGCTAGCGGAACCTATGTCTACGAGCAGTACTTC.

The chain joins TRBV19 to TRBJ2-7; TRBD1 aligns across 9 bases. Germline CDR1 reads LNHDA; CDR2 reads SQIVND (reference sequence). The CDR3 contains 15 residues. V dropped 5 bases and J dropped 3; count of bases not matched to a gene: 8. The CDR3 DNA sequence: TGTGCCAGTAGTGCCCCGGGACAGGGCGACTACGAGCAGTACTTC. Residues: CASSAPGQGDYEQYF.

The gene calls are TRBV27 and TRBJ2-5; 9 positions agree with TRBD1. The ends lost 5 bases at V and 5 bases at J; junction bases unmatched: 6. CDR1 and CDR2 from the germline V gene are MNHEY and SMNVEV (reference sequence). This CDR3 has 14 amino acids. CDR3: CASSPTGGRETQYF. CDR3 in DNA: TGTGCCAGCAGTCCCACAGGGGGCCGGGAGACCCAGTACTTC.

This chain uses TRBV24-1 with TRBJ2-2, with 7 bases that match TRBD1. Germline lookup yields CDR1 KGHDR and CDR2 SFDVKD. V lost 8 bases, J lost 6 bases, and 11 bases stayed unmatched. The CDR3 loop spans 15 amino acids. The DNA of the CDR3 is TGTGCCACCAAGGGGGCGTCAGCGACTGCCGGGGAGCTGTTTTTT. This encodes CATKGASATAGELFF.

V and J are TRBV25-1 and TRBJ1-4; 10 nucleotides align to TRBD1. The V gene's germline CDR1 is MGHDK and CDR2 SYGVNS. The CDR3 contains 14 residues. J was trimmed by 8 bases and V by 6 bases; bases with no gene match: 6. CDR3 DNA: TGTGCCAGCAGGGGGGACAGGGGCAGCGAAAAACTGTTTTTT. As protein: CASRGDRGSEKLFF. The whole variable domain, filled in from reference TRBV25-1 and TRBJ1-4, reads EADIYQTPRYLVIGTGKKITLECSQTMGHDKMYWYQQDPGMELHLIHYSYGVNSTEKGDLSSESTVSRIRTEHFPLTLESARPSHTSQYLCASRGDRGSEKLFFGSGTQLSVL.

The V and J genes are TRBV5-1 and TRBJ1-2; D uncertain. Trimming removed 0 bases from V and 7 bases from J, with 7 bases in between. The CDR3 runs 12 residues. Germline lookup yields CDR1 SGHRS and CDR2 YFSETQ. The CDR3, as DNA: TGCGCCAGCAGCTTGGGCGTTGGTGGCTACACCTTC. It specifies CASSLGVGGYTF. Complete variable domain (other parts from reference TRBV5-1 and TRBJ1-2): KAGVTQTPRYLIKTRGQQVTLSCSPISGHRSVSWYQQTPGQGLQFLFEYFSETQRNKGNFPGRFSGRQFSNSRSEMNVSTLELGDSALYLCASSLGVGGYTFGSGTRLTVV.

This clone was seen once. The CDR3 loop is CASSLNRDQETQYF. CDR3 nucleotides: TGTGCCAGCAGCTTAAATCGGGATCAAGAGACCCAGTACTTC. The chain links TRBV7-3 to TRBJ2-5, with D tentatively TRBD2 (5 bases). From germline, CDR1 is SGHTA and CDR2 FQGTGA. Trimming cost V 1 base and J 2 bases, with 8 bases left between them. The CDR3 is 14 amino acids. Based on the CDR3 plus reference TRBV7-3 and TRBJ2-5, the full variable domain is GAGVSQTPSNKVTEKGKYVELRCDPISGHTALYWYRQSLGQGPEFLIYFQGTGAADDSGLPNDRFFAVRPEGSVSTLKIQRTERGDSAVYLCASSLNRDQETQYFGPGTRLLVL.

The J gene is TRBJ1-1, the V gene TRBV16, with a tentative D call TRBD1 (5 bases). Trimming shortened V by 0 bases and J by 5 bases, and 10 bases separated the two germline ends. Germline V gives CDR1 KGHSY, CDR2 FQNENV. The CDR3 runs 14 residues. Here the CDR3 reads CASSQSIGGTEAFF. The CDR3 DNA follows: TGTGCCAGCAGCCAATCGATTGGGGGGACTGAAGCTTTCTTT.